Reported below is one T cell receptor beta chain. The record originates from a study of control samples from healthy donors and cancer patients. Sequenced by immunoSEQ multiplex PCR; TCRdb stores in-frame clones only, minus some. This sample has about 89,000 clones; 85% occur once, and the top ten carry approximately 2.1%. There are 16 residues in the CDR3. CDR1 is LNHDA and CDR2 is SQIVND in the germline V gene (reference sequence). V shed 5 bases and J 6 bases; nucleotides not matched to a gene: 11. This chain uses TRBV19 with TRBJ2-4; TRBD1 agrees at 9 bases. The source material was blood. This receptor was taken from a woman aged 40 to 55 in good health. The DNA of the CDR3 is TGTGCCAGTAGTTCAAGGGGGACAGGGTTCGGAAACATTCAGTACTTC. As protein: CASSSRGTGFGNIQYF.